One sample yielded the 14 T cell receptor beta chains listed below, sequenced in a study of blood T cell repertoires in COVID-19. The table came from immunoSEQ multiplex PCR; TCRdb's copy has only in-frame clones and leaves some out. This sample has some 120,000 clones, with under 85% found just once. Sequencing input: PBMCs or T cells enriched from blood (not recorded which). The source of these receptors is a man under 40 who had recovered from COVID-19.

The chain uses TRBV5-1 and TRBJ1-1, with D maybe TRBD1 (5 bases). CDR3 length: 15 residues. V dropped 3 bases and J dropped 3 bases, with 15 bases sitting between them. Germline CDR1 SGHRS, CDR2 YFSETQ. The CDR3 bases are TGCGCCAGCAGCTCACTTGGGGGGATTCACACTGAAGCTTTCTTT. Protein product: CASSSLGGIHTEAFF.

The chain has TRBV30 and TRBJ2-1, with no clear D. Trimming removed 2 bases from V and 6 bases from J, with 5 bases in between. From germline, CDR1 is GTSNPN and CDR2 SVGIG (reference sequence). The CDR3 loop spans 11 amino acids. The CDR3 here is CAWSSLNEQFF. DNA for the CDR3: TGTGCCTGGAGTTCTCTCAATGAGCAGTTCTTC.

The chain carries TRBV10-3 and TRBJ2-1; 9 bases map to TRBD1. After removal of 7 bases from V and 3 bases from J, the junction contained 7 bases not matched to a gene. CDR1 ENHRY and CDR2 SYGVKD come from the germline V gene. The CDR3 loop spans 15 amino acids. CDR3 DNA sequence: TGTGCCATCAAGGCCCCGACAGGGGGCTACAATGAGCAGTTCTTC. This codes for CAIKAPTGGYNEQFF.

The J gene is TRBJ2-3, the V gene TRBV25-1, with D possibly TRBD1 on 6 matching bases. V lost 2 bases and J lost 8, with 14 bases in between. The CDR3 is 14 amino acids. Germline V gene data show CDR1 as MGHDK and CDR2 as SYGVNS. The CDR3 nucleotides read TGTGCCAGCAGTGAAACTGGGGGCGAAATTACGCAGTATTTT. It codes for CASSETGGEITQYF.

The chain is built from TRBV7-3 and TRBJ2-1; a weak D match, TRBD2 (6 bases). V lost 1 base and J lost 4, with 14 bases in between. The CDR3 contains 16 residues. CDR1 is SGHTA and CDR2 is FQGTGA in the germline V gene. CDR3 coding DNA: TGTGCCAGCAGCTTAAATCCCGGCGGGGTATACAATGAGCAGTTCTTC. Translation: CASSLNPGGVYNEQFF.

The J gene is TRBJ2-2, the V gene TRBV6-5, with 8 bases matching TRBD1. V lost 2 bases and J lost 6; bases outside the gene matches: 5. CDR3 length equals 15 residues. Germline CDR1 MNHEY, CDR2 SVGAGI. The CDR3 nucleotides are TGTGCCAGCAGTTACGACAGGGGCGCTTCCGGGGAGCTGTTTTTT. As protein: CASSYDRGASGELFF.

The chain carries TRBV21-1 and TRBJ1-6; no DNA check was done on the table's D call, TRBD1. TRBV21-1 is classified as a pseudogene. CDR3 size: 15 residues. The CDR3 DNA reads TGTGCCAGCAGCAAAAAGACAGGGGGGTTGTCACCCCTCCACTTT. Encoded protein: CASSKKTGGLSPLHF.

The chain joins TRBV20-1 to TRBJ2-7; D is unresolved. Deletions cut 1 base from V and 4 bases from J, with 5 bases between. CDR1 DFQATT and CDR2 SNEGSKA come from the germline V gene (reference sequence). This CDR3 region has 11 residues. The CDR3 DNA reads TGCAGTGCTAGAGGTTATTACGAGCAGTACTTC. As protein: CSARGYYEQYF.

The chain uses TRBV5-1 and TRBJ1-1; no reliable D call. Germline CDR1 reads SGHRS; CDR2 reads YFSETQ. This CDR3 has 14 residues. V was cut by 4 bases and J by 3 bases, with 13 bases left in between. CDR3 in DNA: TGCGCCAGCAGCCGAGACGGAGCGGACACTGAAGCTTTCTTT. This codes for CASSRDGADTEAFF.

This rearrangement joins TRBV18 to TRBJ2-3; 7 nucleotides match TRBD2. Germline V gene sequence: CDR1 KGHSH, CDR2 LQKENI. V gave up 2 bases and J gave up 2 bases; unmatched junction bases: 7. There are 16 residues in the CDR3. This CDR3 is CASSPGEGPYTDTQYF. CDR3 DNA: TGTGCCAGCTCACCAGGGGAGGGACCCTACACAGATACGCAGTATTTT.

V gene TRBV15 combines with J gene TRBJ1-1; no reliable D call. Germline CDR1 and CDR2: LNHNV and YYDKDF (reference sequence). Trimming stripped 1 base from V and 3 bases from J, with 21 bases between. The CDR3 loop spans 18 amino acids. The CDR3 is CATSRVGLRLGGDTEAFF. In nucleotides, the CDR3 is TGTGCCACCAGCAGAGTGGGGTTGCGTTTGGGAGGAGACACTGAAGCTTTCTTT.

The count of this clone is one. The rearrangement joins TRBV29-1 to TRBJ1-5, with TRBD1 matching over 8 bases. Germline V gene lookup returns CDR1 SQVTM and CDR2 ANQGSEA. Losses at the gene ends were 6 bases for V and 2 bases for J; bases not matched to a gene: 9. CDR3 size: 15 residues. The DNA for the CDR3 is TGCAGCGTAGATGAAACGGGACAGGGCAATCAGCCCCAGCATTTT. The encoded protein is CSVDETGQGNQPQHF.

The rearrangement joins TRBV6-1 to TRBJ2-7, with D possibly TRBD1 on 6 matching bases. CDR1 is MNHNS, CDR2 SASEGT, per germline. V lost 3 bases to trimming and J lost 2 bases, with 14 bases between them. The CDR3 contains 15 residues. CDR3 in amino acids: CASSDRDKTAYEQYV. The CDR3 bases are TGTGCCAGCAGTGACCGGGACAAAACCGCCTACGAGCAGTACGTC.

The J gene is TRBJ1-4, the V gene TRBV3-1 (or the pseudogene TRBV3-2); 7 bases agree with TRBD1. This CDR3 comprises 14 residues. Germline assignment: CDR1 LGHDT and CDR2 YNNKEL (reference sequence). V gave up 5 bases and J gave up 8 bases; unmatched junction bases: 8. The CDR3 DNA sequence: TGTGCCAGCAGCTATCGGACAGGTTTCGAAAAACTGTTTTTT. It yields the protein CASSYRTGFEKLFF.